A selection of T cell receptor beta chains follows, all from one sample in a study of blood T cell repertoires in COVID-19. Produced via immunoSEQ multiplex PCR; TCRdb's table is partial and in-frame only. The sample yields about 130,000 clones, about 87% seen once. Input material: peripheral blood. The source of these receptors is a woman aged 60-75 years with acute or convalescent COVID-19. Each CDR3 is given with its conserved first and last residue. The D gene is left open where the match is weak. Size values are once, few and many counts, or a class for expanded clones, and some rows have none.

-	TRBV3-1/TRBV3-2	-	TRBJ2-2	TGTGCAGTCGGGGGCGGGGAGCTGTTTTTT	CAVGGGELFF
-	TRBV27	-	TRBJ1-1	TGTGCCACCTTTAAGCGGGGGCCGATGAACACTGAAGCTTTCTTT	CATFKRGPMNTEAFF
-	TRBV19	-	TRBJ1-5	TGTGCCAGTAGTATAGAGGGAGGGTTGGTAAATCAGCCCCAGCATTTT	CASSIEGGLVNQPQHF
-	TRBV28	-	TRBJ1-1	TGTGCCAGTAACCCGAGGGAGAGGGCTGAAGCTTTCTTT	CASNPRERAEAFF
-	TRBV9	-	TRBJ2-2	TGTGCCAGCAGCCTCAGCCCGGCGAGACAGCCCACCGGGGAGCTGTTTTTT	CASSLSPARQPTGELFF
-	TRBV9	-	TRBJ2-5	TGTGCCAGCAGCGCCGACCCGGGGTGGGAGACCCAGTACTTC	CASSADPGWETQYF
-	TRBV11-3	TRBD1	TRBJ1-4	TGTGCCAGCAGCCAGGGGGGCAGGGGTGTTGGCGAAAAACTGTTTTTT	CASSQGGRGVGEKLFF
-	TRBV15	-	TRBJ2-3	TGTGCCACCAGCAGTGACAGGTCCCATCGGGGAGATACGCAGTATTTT	CATSSDRSHRGDTQYF
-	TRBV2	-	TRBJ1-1	TGTGCCAGCAGTGAGAACAGGATAATCACTGAAGCTTTCTTT	CASSENRIITEAFF
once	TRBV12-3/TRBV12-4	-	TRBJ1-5	TGTGCCAGCAGTTTAAGGGGGGGCCAGCCCCAGCATTTT	CASSLRGGQPQHF
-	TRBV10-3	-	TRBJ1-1	TGTGCCGCCACCCCTAGGCAAGTGGGTGGGAACACTGAAGCTTTCTTT	CAATPRQVGGNTEAFF
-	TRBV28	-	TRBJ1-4	TGTGCCAGCAGCCTCCCTAGGGGAAAACTGTTTTTT	CASSLPRGKLFF
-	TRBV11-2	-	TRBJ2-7	TGTGCCAGCAGCTTCGGGGCCGGGAGCTCCTACGAGCAGTACTTC	CASSFGAGSSYEQYF
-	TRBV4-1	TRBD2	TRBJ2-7	TGCGCCAGCAGCCCACCGGGACTACGTTTTTACGAGCAGTACTTC	CASSPPGLRFYEQYF
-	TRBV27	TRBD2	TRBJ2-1	TGTGCCAGCAGTTATTGGGGGGCGGGAGCGGGAGGCTACAATGAGCAGTTCTTC	CASSYWGAGAGGYNEQFF
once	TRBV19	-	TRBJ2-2	TGTGCCAGTAGTATCCAAAGGGGCAGGTCGAACACCGGGGAGCTGTTTTTT	CASSIQRGRSNTGELFF
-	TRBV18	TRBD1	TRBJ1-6	TGTGCCAGCTCACGGGACAGAGGAGATTCACCCCTCCACTTT	CASSRDRGDSPLHF
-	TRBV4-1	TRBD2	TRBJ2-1	TGCGCCAGCAGCCTCCTAGCGGGAGGGACTAATGAGCAGTTCTTC	CASSLLAGGTNEQFF
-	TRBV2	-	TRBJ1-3	TGTGCCAGCGCTAACAGCCCAACCTCTGGAAACACCATATATTTT	CASANSPTSGNTIYF
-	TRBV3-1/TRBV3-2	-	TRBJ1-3	TGTGCCAGCAGCCGAGGGATGGGGGCGAGGAACTCTGGAAACACCATATATTTT	CASSRGMGARNSGNTIYF